What follows are 21 T cell receptor beta chains derived from one specimen sequenced in a study of T-cell reconstitution after alpha-beta-depleted transplantation in children. TCRbeta library preparation incorporated unique molecular identifiers. MiXCR, applied by TCRdb to the PCR reads, yields one record per CDR3 protein. The table records almost 400,000 distinct CDR3 sequences, 20% of them present only once. Sequences were derived from PBMCs from the stem cell graft donor, sampled from the stem cell graft. The origin of the receptors is a human donor who donated a stem cell graft to a child with acute myeloid leukemia.

This clonotype was found many times. The V call is TRBV6-1, the J call TRBJ2-1, with D perhaps matching TRBD2 (6 bases). The V end lost 1 base, the J end lost 4 bases, and 11 bases lay between the germline ends. The CDR3 consists of 15 residues. Germline assignment: CDR1 MNHNS and CDR2 SASEGT. The CDR3 DNA is TGTGCCAGCAGTGAAGAGGGAGGCGGATACAATGAGCAGTTCTTC. Translation: CASSEEGGGYNEQFF.

This clonotype was picked up one time. The chain combines TRBV12-3 or TRBV12-4 with TRBJ2-1, with TRBD1 identical over 12 bases. Trimming removed 11 bases from V and 4 bases from J; junction bases left unmatched: 18. The length of the CDR3 is 18 residues. CDR3 nucleotide sequence: TGTGCCTGCGGGGACAGGGGGCGCGGTAGCGGGGGATACAATGAGCAGTTCTTC. Protein: CACGDRGRGSGGYNEQFF.

This clonotype was detected only a few times. The chain carries TRBV4-3 and TRBJ2-7; TRBD2 matches 12 bases. J was trimmed by 3 bases and V by 5 bases; bases with no gene match: 5. This CDR3 has 15 residues. Germline-derived CDR1 and CDR2 are LGHNA and YSLEER. CDR3 sequence (DNA): TGCGCCAGCAGCGCCGGACTAGCGGGGCGCTACGAGCAGTACTTC. It encodes CASSAGLAGRYEQYF.

Only a few counts were recorded for this clonotype. V and J are TRBV29-1 and TRBJ2-2, with D perhaps matching TRBD2 (6 bases). Trimming stripped 0 bases from V and 5 bases from J, with 13 bases between. Germline CDR1 reads SQVTM; CDR2 reads ANQGSEA. The CDR3 consists of 15 residues. CDR3 sequence reads: CSVEEEGWRTGELFF. CDR3 bases: TGCAGCGTTGAAGAGGAGGGGTGGAGGACCGGGGAGCTGTTTTTT.

The chain is built from TRBV20-1 and TRBJ2-7, with a weak D call TRBD2 (7 bases). Germline lookup yields CDR1 DFQATT and CDR2 SNEGSKA (reference sequence). V lost 0 bases, J lost 4 bases, and 13 bases lay in between. The CDR3 is 14 residues long. CDR3 region: CSARDAGRGYEQYF. CDR3 nucleotides: TGCAGTGCTAGAGATGCGGGGAGGGGGTACGAGCAGTACTTC.

The chain combines TRBV11-1 with TRBJ2-2; perhaps TRBD1 as D (6 bases). Germline CDR1 reads SGHAT; CDR2 reads FQDESV (reference sequence). The CDR3 length is 16 residues. The V gene lost 5 bases and the J gene lost 5 bases, with 18 bases spanning the gap. The CDR3 nucleotides are TGTGCCAGCAGCAGTCGTGGGGGCGCGAGTACCGGGGAGCTGTTTTTT. Protein: CASSSRGGASTGELFF.

V gene TRBV6-4 combines with J gene TRBJ2-1; 11 nucleotides line up with TRBD1. V trimming: 1 base; J trimming: 6 bases; junction bases outside the gene matches: 5. Germline lookup yields CDR1 MRHNA and CDR2 SNTAGT. The CDR3 has 16 amino acids. The CDR3 protein is CASSDWTGGRRNEQFF. CDR3 nucleotides: TGTGCCAGCAGTGACTGGACAGGGGGCCGGCGCAATGAGCAGTTCTTC.

This clonotype was counted ten times or more. The chain has TRBV20-1 and TRBJ1-6, with 7 positions matching TRBD1. J lost 4 bases, V lost 0 bases, and 6 bases had no gene match. This CDR3 contains 16 residues. Germline V gene data show CDR1 as DFQATT and CDR2 as SNEGSKA (reference sequence). CDR3 sequence reads: CSARDTGDIYNSPLHF. The CDR3 region has the DNA TGCAGTGCTAGAGACACAGGGGATATATATAATTCACCCCTCCACTTT.

The DNA for the CDR3 is TGCAGTGCTAGGGTCGGCTGGGACGCAGATACGCAGTATTTT. Its translation is CSARVGWDADTQYF. V is TRBV20-1 and J is TRBJ2-3, with D perhaps TRBD1 or TRBD2 (5 bases each). The V end lost 3 bases, the J end lost 4 bases, and 14 bases lay between the germline ends. Per germline, CDR1 DFQATT and CDR2 SNEGSKA (reference sequence). The CDR3 covers 14 residues.

The V and J genes are TRBV7-6 and TRBJ2-1; D unresolved. The V gene's germline CDR1 is SGHVS and CDR2 FNYEAQ. The CDR3 has 13 amino acids. V was clipped by 1 base and J by 5 bases, with 6 bases between them. The CDR3 region is CASSLGVHNEQFF. Here the CDR3 DNA reads TGTGCCAGCAGCTTAGGGGTCCACAATGAGCAGTTCTTC.

This clonotype was picked up a small number of times. The chain has TRBV18 and TRBJ1-3; TRBD1 matches at 7 bases. CDR1 and CDR2 from the germline V gene are KGHSH and LQKENI. After removal of 3 bases from V and 4 bases from J, the junction contained 6 bases not matched to a gene. The CDR3 spans 15 residues. This chain's CDR3 is CASSPGTDLGNTIYF. The CDR3 DNA reads as TGTGCCAGCTCACCGGGGACAGATCTGGGAAACACCATATATTTT.

This chain connects TRBV6-1 to TRBJ2-3, with D maybe TRBD2 (6 bases). Germline CDR1 and CDR2: MNHNS and SASEGT. This CDR3 comprises 17 residues. V gave up 5 bases and J gave up 0 bases, with 18 bases separating them. CDR3 DNA sequence: TGTGCCAGCAGTCCCCGTGGGATCGCGGGAAGCACAGATACGCAGTATTTT. This sequence encodes CASSPRGIAGSTDTQYF.

The chain couples TRBV5-1 to TRBJ2-7, with TRBD2 as a possible D gene (5 bases). The CDR3 totals 14 residues. Trimming removed 0 bases at V and 5 bases at J, with 12 bases between. Germline CDR1 reads SGHRS; CDR2 reads YFSETQ. The CDR3 sequence is CASSLEEGKHEQYF. As DNA, the CDR3 is TGCGCCAGCAGCTTGGAAGAGGGAAAACACGAGCAGTACTTC.

This clonotype was seen only a few times. The chain uses TRBV7-9 and TRBJ2-5; no firm D call. The CDR3 runs to 14 residues. V gave up 2 bases and J gave up 3 bases, with 10 bases separating them. Germline values: CDR1 SEHNR, CDR2 FQNEAQ (reference sequence). In nucleotides, the CDR3 is TGTGCCAGCAGCTTATCGTATAGCAAAGAGACCCAGTACTTC. Translation gives CASSLSYSKETQYF.

This chain connects TRBV10-3 to TRBJ2-1; D remains ambiguous. Germline V gene data show CDR1 as ENHRY and CDR2 as SYGVKD. Trimming cost V 4 bases and J 0 bases, with 7 bases left between them. The CDR3 runs to 14 residues. The CDR3 is CAISGPASYNEQFF. As DNA, the CDR3 is TGTGCCATCAGTGGGCCAGCCTCCTACAATGAGCAGTTCTTC.

This clonotype was picked up a small number of times. This chain joins TRBV5-1 and TRBJ1-1, with D maybe TRBD1 (6 bases). The V end lost 0 bases, the J end lost 4 bases, and 13 bases lay between the germline ends. Per the germline V gene, CDR1 is SGHRS and CDR2 is YFSETQ. The CDR3 consists of 15 residues. The CDR3 DNA sequence: TGCGCCAGCAGCTTGGAGCAGGGGACCGGCACTGAAGCTTTCTTT. It yields the protein CASSLEQGTGTEAFF.

This clonotype was counted a few times. The chain has TRBV6-5 and TRBJ2-7; a possible D gene is TRBD1 (5 bases). This CDR3 has 17 residues. In germline, CDR1 is MNHEY, CDR2 SVGAGI. V gave up 2 bases and J gave up 0 bases, with 17 bases separating them. CDR3 DNA sequence: TGTGCCAGCAGTTACCGGAGAGACAGCGCAAGCTCCTACGAGCAGTACTTC. Encoded protein: CASSYRRDSASSYEQYF.

V is TRBV20-1 and J is TRBJ2-5, with TRBD2 matching 8 bases. V was clipped by 5 bases and J by 5 bases; unmatched bases: 13. Germline CDR1 is DFQATT and CDR2 is SNEGSKA (reference sequence). This CDR3 region has 15 residues. The DNA of the CDR3 is TGCAGTGCTGCCTCCGGGACTAGTATCCAGGAGACCCAGTACTTC. It is translated as CSAASGTSIQETQYF.

The table lists this clonotype with a few counts. The chain uses TRBV27 and TRBJ2-5; 11 bases align to TRBD2. Trimming took 6 bases from V and 4 from J; bases not matched to a gene: 10. Germline-derived CDR1 and CDR2 are MNHEY and SMNVEV (reference sequence). The CDR3 runs 16 residues. The CDR3 DNA reads TGTGCCAGCAGCTCCTTAGCGGGAGGGCCGGGAGAGACCCAGTACTTC. Its protein is CASSSLAGGPGETQYF.

This clonotype was counted a few times. The chain carries TRBV6-2 or TRBV6-3 and TRBJ2-7; D is uncertain. The germline V gene has CDR1 MNHEY and CDR2 SVGEGT. This CDR3 contains 14 residues. V lost 6 bases and J lost 6, with 18 bases in between. CDR3 sequence (DNA): TGTGCCAGCAGCCCCCGGCCTTCAGGATCCGAGCAGTACTTC. This codes for CASSPRPSGSEQYF.

The rearrangement uses TRBV6-2 or TRBV6-3 and TRBJ2-1, with 13 bases matching TRBD2. Unmatched junction bases numbered 15, after V lost 2 bases and J lost 5 bases. Germline-derived CDR1 and CDR2 are MNHEY and SVGEGT. CDR3 length: 20 amino acids. CDR3 in DNA: TGTGCCAGCAGTTACCGGGATCCCGGGACTAGCGGGGAGTCCCACAATGAGCAGTTCTTC. This gives the protein CASSYRDPGTSGESHNEQFF.